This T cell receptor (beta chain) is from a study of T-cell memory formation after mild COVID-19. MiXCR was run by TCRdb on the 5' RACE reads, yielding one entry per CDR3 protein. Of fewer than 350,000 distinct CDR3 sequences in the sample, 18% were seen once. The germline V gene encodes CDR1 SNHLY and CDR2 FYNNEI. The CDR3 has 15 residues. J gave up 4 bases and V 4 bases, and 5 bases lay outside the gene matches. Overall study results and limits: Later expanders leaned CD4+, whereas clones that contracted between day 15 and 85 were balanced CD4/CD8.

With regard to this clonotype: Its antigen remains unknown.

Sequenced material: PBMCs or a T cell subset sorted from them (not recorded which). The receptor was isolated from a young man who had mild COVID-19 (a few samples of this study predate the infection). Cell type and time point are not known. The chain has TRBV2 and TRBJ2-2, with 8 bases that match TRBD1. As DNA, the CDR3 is TGTGCCAGCAGTGTGGACAGGGTCGGCACCGGGGAGCTGTTTTTT. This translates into CASSVDRVGTGELFF.